The rows below give T cell receptor beta chains drawn from one sample of a study of identical twins. TCRdb re-derived calls from the 5' RACE reads in MiXCR, one entry per CDR3 protein. The data show about 460,000 distinct CDR3 sequences, with more than 13% seen just once and 0.5% to 0.65% held by the top ten. These records were also assigned to another study, of yellow fever vaccine responses in identical twins.

The sequenced sample consisted of CD4+ T cells sorted from blood. These receptors were collected from a young woman in good health. The CDR3 runs from the conserved cysteine through the conserved F or W. The D gene is left open where the match is weak. Clone size appears in some rows only: once, few, many, or a class for an expanded clone.

TRBV20-1	TRBD2	TRBJ2-5	.	CSAPLAGGTETQYF	TGCAGTGCTCCTTTAGCGGGGGGGACAGAGACCCAGTACTTC
TRBV7-2	.	TRBJ2-2	.	CASSRAPVPGELFF	TGTGCCAGCAGCCGTGCCCCGGTCCCCGGGGAGCTGTTTTTT
TRBV6-1	TRBD2	TRBJ2-2	.	CASSGLADQGELFF	TGTGCCAGCAGTGGACTAGCGGACCAGGGGGAGCTGTTTTTT
TRBV6-2/TRBV6-3	.	TRBJ1-5	few	CASRQQNPSNQPQHF	TGTGCCAGCAGGCAACAGAACCCTAGCAATCAGCCCCAGCATTTT
TRBV3-1	.	TRBJ2-6	few	CASRLRAGANVLTF	TGTGCCAGCAGACTCAGGGCCGGGGCCAACGTCCTGACTTTC
TRBV10-3	.	TRBJ1-6	few	CAISESPLGGISPLHF	TGTGCCATCAGTGAGTCCCCCCTTGGCGGAATTTCACCCCTCCACTTT
TRBV30	TRBD1	TRBJ2-7	.	CASDRDSYEQYF	TGTGCCTCGGACAGGGACTCCTACGAGCAGTACTTC
TRBV28	TRBD1	TRBJ1-5	.	CASTADRALHF	TGTGCCAGCACCGCGGACAGGGCTCTACATTTT
TRBV27	TRBD1	TRBJ2-3	.	CASSPRQGRYDTQYF	TGTGCCAGCAGTCCCCGACAGGGGAGGTACGATACGCAGTATTTT
TRBV7-9	.	TRBJ2-3	few	CATAQGEVVADTQYF	TGTGCCACCGCCCAGGGAGAAGTTGTGGCAGATACGCAGTATTTT
TRBV11-2	.	TRBJ2-3	.	CASSPKNLDTQYF	TGTGCCAGCAGCCCAAAGAATCTTGATACGCAGTATTTT
TRBV5-1	.	TRBJ2-3	.	CASREGSTDTQYF	TGCGCCAGCAGGGAGGGAAGCACAGATACGCAGTATTTT
TRBV5-1	.	TRBJ2-1	few	CASNTGGGRYNEQFF	TGCGCCAGCAATACCGGGGGCGGGAGATACAATGAGCAGTTCTTC
TRBV5-1	.	TRBJ2-7	many	CASSPTSGRASYEQYF	TGCGCCAGCAGCCCGACATCGGGCAGGGCCTCCTACGAGCAGTACTTC
TRBV12-3/TRBV12-4	TRBD1	TRBJ1-5	.	CASAPGGSASQPQHF	TGTGCCAGCGCGCCAGGGGGCAGCGCCAGTCAGCCCCAGCATTTT
TRBV29-1	.	TRBJ2-5	.	CSGLGLQETQYF	TGCAGCGGACTGGGTTTACAAGAGACCCAGTACTTC
TRBV12-3/TRBV12-4	.	TRBJ2-5	many	CASSFRETQYF	TGTGCCAGCAGTTTTCGAGAGACCCAGTACTTC
TRBV5-1	.	TRBJ2-7	few	CASSLLGRQTYEQYF	TGCGCCAGCAGCTTGCTCGGCAGGCAAACCTACGAGCAGTACTTC
TRBV7-9	TRBD2	TRBJ2-2	.	CASSFSGTSGTGELFF	TGTGCCAGCAGCTTCTCCGGGACTAGCGGGACCGGGGAGCTGTTTTTT
TRBV3-1	.	TRBJ2-5	.	CASSSLGIGEETQYF	TGTGCCAGCAGCTCACTAGGGATAGGGGAAGAGACCCAGTACTTC
TRBV28	TRBD2	TRBJ2-7	.	CATDVAGGREQYF	TGTGCCACCGACGTAGCGGGAGGCCGCGAGCAGTACTTC
TRBV12-3/TRBV12-4	.	TRBJ2-5	many	CASSLDWQETQYF	TGTGCCAGCAGTCTTGACTGGCAAGAGACCCAGTACTTC
TRBV12-3/TRBV12-4	.	TRBJ2-3	few	CASCRSTDTQYF	TGTGCCAGCTGCCGCTCCACAGATACGCAGTATTTT
TRBV20-1	.	TRBJ2-6	few	CSVLGPSGANVLTF	TGCAGTGTTCTGGGCCCCTCTGGGGCCAACGTCCTGACTTTC
TRBV14	.	TRBJ2-1	.	CASSQDLRSFGEQFF	TGTGCCAGCAGCCAAGATCTGAGGAGTTTTGGTGAGCAGTTCTTC